The 29 T cell receptor beta chains below were found in one sample sequenced in a study of OX40 agonist ivuxolimab in advanced cancers. Only in-frame clones appear in the TCRdb table, and some are missing; sequencing was by immunoSEQ multiplex PCR. The sample holds 95,000 to 150,000 clones, about 94% seen once. Sequences were derived from CD4+ or CD8+ T cells sorted from blood, sampled in a trial of the OX40 agonist ivuxolimab. Source of these receptors: an adult with an advanced solid tumor such as melanoma, head and neck, liver or kidney cancer.

This chain links TRBV6-1 with TRBJ1-1, with a weak D call TRBD1 (6 bases). This CDR3 is built from 14 residues. Trimming removed 1 base at V and 6 bases at J, with 12 bases between. Germline CDR1 reads MNHNS; CDR2 reads SASEGT. CDR3 protein: CASSEVGTNSEAFF. The CDR3, as DNA: TGTGCCAGCAGTGAAGTGGGGACAAACTCTGAAGCTTTCTTT.

The CDR3 loop reads CAIMDGGGAETQYF. CDR3 DNA sequence: TGTGCCATCATGGACGGAGGGGGCGCTGAGACCCAGTACTTC. V usage is TRBV10-3 and J usage is TRBJ2-5; a weak D match, TRBD1 (7 bases). The germline CDR1 and CDR2 sequences are ENHRY and SYGVKD. Trimming removed 7 bases at V and 5 bases at J, with 17 bases between. CDR3 length: 14 residues.

The chain is built from TRBV27 and TRBJ2-7, with D tentatively TRBD1 or TRBD2 (5 bases each). The CDR3 is made up of 12 amino acids. V shed 3 bases and J shed 7 bases, with 10 bases lying between them. The V gene's germline CDR1 is MNHEY and CDR2 SMNVEV (reference sequence). CDR3 loop: CASSFLRGEQYF. The CDR3 DNA is TGTGCCAGCAGTTTCTTGAGGGGAGAGCAGTACTTC.

This clone was seen once. The chain combines TRBV5-4 with TRBJ1-2; 9 bases are a match to TRBD1. V trimming: 4 bases; J trimming: 7 bases; junction bases outside the gene matches: 11. The CDR3 is 15 residues long. Germline loops: CDR1 SGHNT, CDR2 YYREEE (reference sequence). CDR3 region: CASSKPGQGGLGYTF. For the CDR3, the DNA is TGTGCCAGCAGCAAACCGGGACAGGGAGGCCTTGGCTACACCTTC.

The V call is TRBV6-5, the J call TRBJ1-2, with D perhaps TRBD1 (5 bases). Germline CDR1 MNHEY, CDR2 SVGAGI. The CDR3 sequence is 14 residues long. Trimming pared 6 bases from V and 7 bases from J, leaving 18 bases between. The CDR3 nucleotides read TGTGCCAGCAGACGGGGGGGTGCAGTTAGTGGCTACACCTTC. It is translated as CASRRGGAVSGYTF.

The V call is TRBV5-6, the J call TRBJ1-2, with D hard to call. The germline V gene has CDR1 SGHDT and CDR2 YYEEEE. Trimming stripped 0 bases from V and 4 bases from J, with 7 bases between. The CDR3 is made up of 13 amino acids. The CDR3: CASSLGRIYGYTF. DNA of the CDR3: TGTGCCAGCAGCTTGGGACGGATCTATGGCTACACCTTC.

The J gene is TRBJ2-5, the V gene TRBV5-4, with D perhaps being TRBD1 or TRBD2 (6 bases each). Germline loops: CDR1 SGHNT, CDR2 YYREEE (reference sequence). With 4 bases removed from V and 4 bases from J, the gap between germline ends came to 20 bases. The CDR3 has 16 residues. In nucleotides, the CDR3 is TGTGCCAGCAGCCTGGGGTTTGGGGGGCGCACAGAGACCCAGTACTTC. Encoded protein: CASSLGFGGRTETQYF.

The V and J genes are TRBV28 and TRBJ2-1; possible D gene TRBD2, 6 bases. V was shortened by 4 bases and J by 8 bases, with 18 bases between the two germline ends. The CDR3 extends over 15 amino acids. Germline V gene lookup returns CDR1 MDHEN and CDR2 SYDVKM. The CDR3 reads CASSSSGDSLDEQFF. CDR3 nucleotide sequence: TGTGCCAGCAGTTCCTCGGGAGACTCATTGGATGAGCAGTTCTTC. The variable domain in full, with the rest retrieved from reference TRBV28 and TRBJ2-1, is DVKVTQSSRYLVKRTGEKVFLECVQDMDHENMFWYRQDPGLGLRLIYFSYDVKMKEKGDIPEGYSVSREKKERFSLILESASTNQTSMYLCASSSSGDSLDEQFFGPGTRLTVL.

The chain employs TRBV5-6 and TRBJ2-4, with D hard to call. Germline V gene lookup returns CDR1 SGHDT and CDR2 YYEEEE. CDR3 length equals 14 residues. The germline V and J ends were trimmed by 4 bases and 8 bases, with 16 bases remaining between them. This CDR3 reads CASSPGRSIDIQYF. In DNA form, the CDR3 reads TGTGCCAGCAGCCCGGGTCGGTCCATCGACATTCAGTACTTC.

This clone has a single count. This chain uses TRBV5-1 with TRBJ2-5, with TRBD1 identical over 7 bases. The CDR3 length is 15 residues. Germline V gene sequence: CDR1 SGHRS, CDR2 YFSETQ. J lost 4 bases, V lost 4 bases, and 10 bases had no gene match. The CDR3 coding sequence is TGCGCCAGCAGCCTCCGGGACAGCCAAGGAGAGACCCAGTACTTC. It specifies CASSLRDSQGETQYF.

J is TRBJ2-1 and V is TRBV6-5; the D gene could be TRBD1 or TRBD2 (5 bases each). Per germline, CDR1 MNHEY and CDR2 SVGAGI. This CDR3 is 13 amino acids long. Trimming removed 6 bases from V and 6 bases from J, with 12 bases in between. The CDR3 reads CASSRGTGNEQFF. CDR3 nucleotides: TGTGCCAGCAGCCGAGGGACGGGCAATGAGCAGTTCTTC.

This clone was detected only once. J is TRBJ1-2 and V is TRBV13; no reliable D call. CDR3 length: 16 amino acids. Per germline, CDR1 PRHDT and CDR2 FYEKMQ (reference sequence). V shed 0 bases and J shed 7 bases, with 18 bases lying between them. CDR3 sequence (DNA): TGTGCCAGCAGCTTAGGTAGAAGAGGGCTTGAGGGTGGCTACACCTTC. It is translated as CASSLGRRGLEGGYTF.

There are a few counts of this clone. This chain connects TRBV10-1 to TRBJ1-6; TRBD1 agrees at 8 bases. Unmatched junction bases numbered 7, after V lost 8 bases and J lost 7 bases. Germline lookup yields CDR1 WNHNN and CDR2 SYGVQD (reference sequence). The CDR3 is made up of 14 amino acids. In DNA, the CDR3 is TGCGCCAGCGCCAGGGACAGGCAAAATTCACCCCTCCACTTT. Translated, it gives CASARDRQNSPLHF.

The rearrangement joins TRBV19 to TRBJ1-5, with 7 bases matching TRBD1. Trimming took 8 bases from V and 4 from J; bases not matched to a gene: 5. The germline CDR1 and CDR2 sequences are LNHDA and SQIVND (reference sequence). There are 13 residues in the CDR3. CDR3 loop: CASSGTVNQPQHF. As DNA, the CDR3 is TGTGCCAGTTCCGGGACAGTGAATCAGCCCCAGCATTTT.

This chain's CDR3 is CATSRAGWLETQYF. The CDR3 DNA is TGTGCCACCAGCAGAGCTGGGTGGCTAGAGACCCAGTACTTC. This chain uses TRBV15 with TRBJ2-5, with D unclear. Germline CDR1 and CDR2: LNHNV and YYDKDF (reference sequence). V lost 1 base to trimming and J lost 4 bases, with 10 bases between them. The CDR3 is made up of 14 amino acids.

This sequence joins TRBV20-1 and TRBJ2-1; D not resolved. Germline loops: CDR1 DFQATT, CDR2 SNEGSKA (reference sequence). V was clipped by 5 bases and J by 6 bases, with 5 bases between them. The CDR3 covers 10 residues. CDR3 bases: TGCAGTGCTTGGGGCAATGAGCAGTTCTTC. It translates to CSAWGNEQFF.

This clone appeared once. The genes are TRBV6-5 and TRBJ2-7; perhaps TRBD2 as D (5 bases). From germline, CDR1 is MNHEY and CDR2 SVGAGI. Trimming took off 5 bases at V and 6 bases at J, with 17 bases between the two ends. The CDR3 spans 14 residues. CDR3 in amino acids: CASSRRPFEGEQYF. The CDR3 DNA reads TGTGCCAGCAGTCGACGGCCATTCGAGGGCGAGCAGTACTTC.

This chain joins TRBV7-8 and TRBJ2-1, with TRBD2 matching over 14 bases. Germline trimming cut 5 bases from V and 8 bases from J; bases unmatched to any gene: 5. The length of the CDR3 is 15 residues. Germline CDR1 reads SGHVS; CDR2 reads FQNEAQ. The CDR3 loop is CASSPRLAGGDEQFF. Written as DNA, the CDR3 is TGTGCCAGCAGCCCGCGACTAGCGGGAGGGGATGAGCAGTTCTTC.

This clone has just one count. CDR3 in DNA: TGTGCCAGCAGCTTGCGCGAGGGTTCATGGAGCTATGGCTACACCTTC. Its translation: CASSLREGSWSYGYTF. The chain employs TRBV5-6 and TRBJ1-2; the D is unclear. Trimming shortened V by 1 base and J by 4 bases, and 17 bases separated the two germline ends. The CDR3 has 16 residues. CDR1 is SGHDT and CDR2 is YYEEEE in the germline V gene.

The chain has TRBV7-8 and TRBJ1-1, with unresolved D. Trimming shortened V by 5 bases and J by 5 bases, and 18 bases separated the two germline ends. The CDR3 is 15 amino acids. Germline V gene sequence: CDR1 SGHVS, CDR2 FQNEAQ. The CDR3 DNA is TGTGCCAGCAGCCTCCTGGGCGGAGCCGAAACTGAAGCTTTCTTT. Its translation is CASSLLGGAETEAFF.

The rearrangement uses TRBV5-1 and TRBJ2-2; TRBD2 is a possible D gene (5 bases). V was clipped by 6 bases and J by 1 base, with 10 bases between them. Per germline, CDR1 SGHRS and CDR2 YFSETQ. This CDR3 is built from 14 residues. The CDR3 region has the DNA TGCGCCAGCACCATTCGGGGGAACACCGGGGAGCTGTTTTTT. It encodes CASTIRGNTGELFF.

V gene TRBV19 combines with J gene TRBJ2-5, with D tentatively TRBD2 (6 bases). Germline V CDR1 and CDR2: LNHDA, SQIVND (reference sequence). Between the trimmed V and J ends, which lost 5 bases and 4 bases, there was a span of 20 bases. This CDR3 comprises 16 residues. This chain's CDR3 is CASSSFSVGGPETQYF. DNA of the CDR3: TGTGCCAGTAGTTCCTTCTCTGTGGGGGGTCCAGAGACCCAGTACTTC.

This chain connects TRBV28 to TRBJ2-7, with D uncertain. Trimming left V 7 bases short and J 2 bases short, with 18 bases between. Germline V gene lookup returns CDR1 MDHEN and CDR2 SYDVKM. This CDR3 region has 15 residues. The CDR3 nucleotides are TGTGCCAGCATGGGTACATTCGCTACAACCTACGAGCAGTACTTC. Translated: CASMGTFATTYEQYF.

The chain combines TRBV19 with TRBJ2-5; D possibly corresponds to TRBD1 (5 bases). Germline-derived CDR1 and CDR2 are LNHDA and SQIVND (reference sequence). V was shortened by 5 bases and J by 3 bases, with 7 bases between the two germline ends. CDR3 length equals 12 residues. CDR3: CASSVREETQYF. Here the CDR3 DNA reads TGTGCCAGTAGTGTCAGGGAAGAGACCCAGTACTTC.

The chain joins TRBV6-1 to TRBJ1-2; D is uncertain. Germline V gene data show CDR1 as MNHNS and CDR2 as SASEGT. V lost 6 bases and J 2 bases, leaving 7 bases between the germline ends. The CDR3 runs 12 residues. In nucleotides, the CDR3 is TGTGCCAGCAGGAACCTGAACTATGGCTACACCTTC. Amino acid sequence: CASRNLNYGYTF.

This chain's CDR3 is CASSFLASGAYNEQFF. The CDR3 DNA reads as TGTGCCAGCAGCTTCTTAGCTTCCGGGGCCTACAATGAGCAGTTCTTC. J is TRBJ2-1 and V is TRBV11-2, with TRBD2 as a possible D gene (5 bases). The CDR3 loop spans 16 amino acids. Looked up from germline, CDR1 is SGHAT and CDR2 is FQNNGV. V gave up 3 bases and J gave up 2 bases, with 14 bases separating them.

The chain is built from TRBV28 and TRBJ1-4; no definite D call. Germline-derived CDR1 and CDR2 are MDHEN and SYDVKM. CDR3 size: 14 residues. V was clipped by 1 base and J by 6 bases, with 9 bases between them. The CDR3 sequence is CASSLSGFDEKLFF. The DNA for the CDR3 is TGTGCCAGCAGTTTATCCGGGTTCGATGAAAAACTGTTTTTT.

In this sample, this clone turned up a few times. This chain uses TRBV5-6 with TRBJ1-6; a weak D match, TRBD1 (6 bases). Germline loops: CDR1 SGHDT, CDR2 YYEEEE. CDR3 size: 13 residues. Trimming stripped 4 bases from V and 8 bases from J, with 10 bases between. The CDR3 DNA sequence: TGTGCCAGCAGCCGCCACAGGGATTCACCCCTCCACTTT. This encodes CASSRHRDSPLHF.

The chain recombines TRBV19 with TRBJ1-2; D is perhaps TRBD1 (6 bases). Germline CDR1 LNHDA, CDR2 SQIVND (reference sequence). V shed 3 bases and J shed 4 bases, with 15 bases lying between them. The CDR3 spans 15 residues. The CDR3 reads CASSMGAYRSYGYTF. The CDR3 bases are TGTGCCAGTAGTATGGGGGCTTACCGTAGCTATGGCTACACCTTC.